The 8 T cell receptor beta chains presented below share a single source sample, sequenced in a study of beta chain features in type 1 diabetes. As every portion of the isolated RNA was reverse transcribed, the sequencing read expressed TCRB transcripts. The table came from immunoSEQ multiplex PCR; TCRdb's copy has only in-frame clones and leaves some out. This table has under 900,000 clones, about a sixth appearing once. Sequenced sample: naive CD4+ T cells from blood. All receptors derive from a woman between 18 and 29 years old in good health.

This chain joins TRBV27 and TRBJ2-3; possibly TRBD2 for D (7 bases). The V gene's germline CDR1 is MNHEY and CDR2 SMNVEV (reference sequence). The CDR3 consists of 14 residues. V lost 2 bases to trimming and J lost 13 bases, with 19 bases between them. The CDR3 reads CASSLIGGREIKYF. In DNA, the CDR3 is TGTGCCAGCAGTTTAATTGGGGGGCGGGAGATCAAGTATTTT.

The chain carries TRBV4-1 and TRBJ2-1, with 8 bases aligning to TRBD2. The CDR3 totals 18 residues. Germline CDR1 reads MGHRA; CDR2 reads YSYEKL. With 1 base clipped from V and 2 bases from J, the junction kept 10 bases outside the gene matches. CDR3 sequence (DNA): TGCGCCAGCAGCCAAGGTTCCAGCGGGAGAGGCCCCTACAATGAGCAGTTCTTC. This translates into CASSQGSSGRGPYNEQFF.

The chain carries TRBV4-2 and TRBJ1-2; D unresolved. V lost 0 bases to trimming and J lost 4 bases, with 21 bases between them. The CDR3 has 18 amino acids. Per germline, CDR1 LGHNA and CDR2 YNFKEQ. The CDR3 DNA follows: TGTGCCAGCAGCCAAGATAGTTTACGGGCGGATCTCCTCTATGGCTACACCTTC. Its translation is CASSQDSLRADLLYGYTF.

The V call is TRBV5-1, the J call TRBJ1-3; weak D call: TRBD1 (5 bases). CDR3 length equals 15 residues. Germline CDR1 and CDR2: SGHRS and YFSETQ. With 1 base removed from V and 3 bases from J, the gap between germline ends came to 11 bases. The DNA for the CDR3 is TGCGCCAGCAGCTTGTTAGGGGCAGGTGGAAACACCATATATTTT. It translates to CASSLLGAGGNTIYF.

The rearrangement uses TRBV19 and TRBJ2-5; tentative D call: TRBD1 (6 bases). V was clipped by 4 bases and J by 5 bases, with 11 bases between them. Germline lookup yields CDR1 LNHDA and CDR2 SQIVND (reference sequence). This CDR3 is built from 13 residues. Here the CDR3 reads CASSTQGRETQYF. CDR3 DNA: TGTGCCAGTAGTACCCAGGGGCGGGAGACCCAGTACTTC.

This chain connects TRBV4-2 to TRBJ2-1; 12 bases are a match to TRBD2. In germline, CDR1 is LGHNA, CDR2 YNFKEQ. CDR3 length: 17 residues. Trimming at V came to 0 bases and at J to 7 bases, leaving 7 bases not matched to a gene. The CDR3 is CASSQDPGTSGFNEQFF. The CDR3 DNA reads as TGTGCCAGCAGCCAAGACCCCGGGACTAGCGGGTTTAATGAGCAGTTCTTC.

The chain has TRBV15 and TRBJ2-3; the match to TRBD2 covers 9 bases. The CDR3 is made up of 12 amino acids. Germline CDR1 and CDR2: LNHNV and YYDKDF (reference sequence). V was clipped by 6 bases and J by 6 bases; unmatched bases: 1. The CDR3 spells CATRREGDTQYF. Here the CDR3 DNA reads TGTGCCACCAGGCGGGAGGGGGATACGCAGTATTTT.

The chain uses TRBV18 and TRBJ1-2; D gene ambiguous. From germline, CDR1 is KGHSH and CDR2 LQKENI. V was shortened by 3 bases and J by 8 bases, with 19 bases between the two germline ends. CDR3 length: 15 amino acids. DNA for the CDR3: TGTGCCAGCTCACCCTACGCCGGGCCGACTAGGGGCTACACCTTC. Its protein is CASSPYAGPTRGYTF.